This entry lists 26 T cell receptor beta chains sequenced from one sample in a study of cytomegalovirus exposure and HLA in healthy donors. The table came from immunoSEQ multiplex PCR; TCRdb's copy has only in-frame clones and leaves some out. Among 200,000 to 250,000 clones listed, roughly 88% were seen once. Sequencing was done on a sample of PBMCs. The source of these receptors is a woman in her thirties in good health and CMV-seropositive.

As DNA, the CDR3 is TGTGCCAGCTTAGTGAACACTGAAGCTTTCTTT. The encoded protein is CASLVNTEAFF. The chain uses TRBV18 and TRBJ1-1; D gene unclear. In germline, CDR1 is KGHSH, CDR2 LQKENI. The length of the CDR3 is 11 residues. V was pared by 7 bases and J by 0 bases, with 3 bases between.

This clone was picked up many times. Mismatch with germline at one junction end may stem from a read error. This chain links TRBV19 with TRBJ1-3; the D gene is possibly TRBD1 (5 bases). Germline V gene lookup returns CDR1 LNHDA and CDR2 SQIVND (reference sequence). The CDR3 extends over 13 amino acids. The CDR3 region has the DNA TGTGCCAGCAGTAGGGGTTCTGGAAACACCATATATTTT. It codes for CASSRGSGNTIYF.

This chain connects TRBV7-3 to TRBJ1-1; 7 bases agree with TRBD1. The CDR3 totals 13 residues. Trimming at V came to 5 bases and at J to 4 bases, leaving 4 bases not matched to a gene. The germline V gene encodes CDR1 SGHTA and CDR2 FQGTGA. This CDR3 reads CASSPGGTTEAFF. The CDR3 nucleotides read TGTGCCAGCAGCCCAGGGGGGACCACTGAAGCTTTCTTT.

Regarding this clone: Other nucleotide sequences from this sample produce the same CDR3. The V and J genes are TRBV18 and TRBJ1-2, with TRBD1 matching over 9 bases. Unmatched junction bases numbered 2, after V lost 3 bases and J lost 3 bases. The CDR3 totals 14 residues. CDR1 and CDR2 from the germline V gene are KGHSH and LQKENI. CDR3 nucleotides: TGTGCCAGCTCACCGGGACAGGGTGACTATGGCTACACCTTC. This encodes CASSPGQGDYGYTF. Using reference TRBV18 and TRBJ1-2 for the parts outside the CDR3, the full variable domain is NAGVMQNPRHLVRRRGQEARLRCSPMKGHSHVYWYRQLPEEGLKFMVYLQKENIIDESGMPKERFSAEFPKEGPSILRIQQVVRGDSAAYFCASSPGQGDYGYTFGSGTRLTVV.

The genes are TRBV5-4 and TRBJ1-1; no firm D call. The CDR3 is 12 residues long. CDR1 is SGHNT and CDR2 is YYREEE in the germline V gene (reference sequence). Trimming left V 6 bases short and J 6 bases short, with 12 bases between. CDR3 DNA sequence: TGTGCCAGCACCCTAGGGAGATCTGAAGCTTTCTTT. This encodes CASTLGRSEAFF.

As to this clone: The same CDR3 is also encoded by other DNA sequences in this sample. The chain couples TRBV9 to TRBJ2-1; 8 bases are shared with TRBD2. Germline V gene lookup returns CDR1 SGDLS and CDR2 YYNGEE. V lost 1 base, J lost 2 bases, and 2 bases stayed unmatched. This CDR3 contains 15 residues. Written as DNA, the CDR3 is TGTGCCAGCAGCGTAAGCGGGAGCCCCTACAATGAGCAGTTCTTC. This codes for CASSVSGSPYNEQFF.

The gene calls are TRBV10-3 and TRBJ2-3, with 15 bases that match TRBD2. The ends lost 4 bases at V and 9 bases at J; junction bases unmatched: 2. Germline values: CDR1 ENHRY, CDR2 SYGVKD. The CDR3 runs to 14 residues. CDR3 in amino acids: CAISAGLAGGTQYF. The CDR3 DNA reads as TGTGCCATCAGTGCGGGACTAGCGGGAGGAACGCAGTATTTT.

The genes are TRBV27 and TRBJ2-3; D is unresolved. Germline-derived CDR1 and CDR2 are MNHEY and SMNVEV (reference sequence). CDR3 length: 13 amino acids. Trimming cost V 6 bases and J 0 bases, with 7 bases left between them. CDR3 DNA sequence: TGTGCCAGCAGGCAAAAAAGCACAGATACGCAGTATTTT. Its translation: CASRQKSTDTQYF.

The chain carries TRBV9 and TRBJ2-3; D possibly corresponds to TRBD1 (5 bases). The CDR3 spans 14 residues. Per the germline V gene, CDR1 is SGDLS and CDR2 is YYNGEE. V was trimmed by 7 bases and J by 0 bases, leaving 12 bases between them. CDR3 nucleotide sequence: TGTGCCAGCGCAGGGCAGGTTAGCACAGATACGCAGTATTTT. It is translated as CASAGQVSTDTQYF.

The genes are TRBV2 and TRBJ1-2; D remains ambiguous. The CDR3 is made up of 12 amino acids. V lost 3 bases and J 8 bases, leaving 10 bases between the germline ends. The V gene's germline CDR1 is SNHLY and CDR2 FYNNEI. The CDR3 bases are TGTGCCAGCAGTGAGAACGAAGGGGGCTACACCTTC. Its protein is CASSENEGGYTF.

The V and J genes are TRBV28 and TRBJ2-6, with 9 bases identical to TRBD1. Trimming took 8 bases from V and 1 from J; bases not matched to a gene: 9. This CDR3 is built from 17 residues. Germline V gives CDR1 MDHEN, CDR2 SYDVKM. CDR3 amino acids: CASVSGQGGSGANVLTF. CDR3 DNA sequence: TGTGCCAGCGTGTCGGGACAGGGAGGATCTGGGGCCAACGTCCTGACTTTC.

In its sample, this clone was seen once. This chain joins TRBV9 and TRBJ2-7, with D tentatively TRBD2 (7 bases). CDR1 is SGDLS and CDR2 is YYNGEE in the germline V gene. Trimming cost V 4 bases and J 9 bases, with 14 bases left between them. The CDR3 consists of 12 residues. The CDR3 reads CASSPLGGAQYF. CDR3 bases: TGTGCCAGCAGCCCCCTGGGGGGGGCGCAGTACTTC.

J is TRBJ2-7 and V is TRBV27; 9 positions agree with TRBD1. This CDR3 contains 14 residues. With V trimmed by 6 bases and J by 6 bases, 9 bases remained unmatched. The germline gives CDR1 MNHEY, CDR2 SMNVEV (reference sequence). This CDR3 reads CASSPGQGVGEQYF. Here the CDR3 DNA reads TGTGCCAGCAGCCCGGGACAGGGAGTTGGCGAGCAGTACTTC.

The J gene is TRBJ1-1, the V gene TRBV7-8, with D perhaps TRBD1 (5 bases). CDR3 size: 16 residues. Trimming took 0 bases from V and 4 from J, leaving 15 bases between them. Germline V gene sequence: CDR1 SGHVS, CDR2 FQNEAQ. The chain's CDR3 is CASSLAGTAEGTEAFF. In DNA, the CDR3 is TGTGCCAGCAGCTTAGCCGGGACCGCTGAAGGCACTGAAGCTTTCTTT.

The chain couples TRBV20-1 to TRBJ1-4; TRBD1 might be the D (6 bases). Germline CDR1 and CDR2: DFQATT and SNEGSKA (reference sequence). Trimming removed 6 bases from V and 16 bases from J, with 18 bases in between. CDR3 length equals 11 residues. CDR3 in DNA: TGCAGTGCCCCGCGGGGGGGGCGACGGTTTTTT. Translating gives CSAPRGGRRFF.

The chain joins TRBV20-1 to TRBJ1-5; a possible D gene is TRBD1 (5 bases). The V end lost 5 bases, the J end lost 7 bases, and 9 bases lay between the germline ends. The CDR3 runs to 11 residues. From germline, CDR1 is DFQATT and CDR2 SNEGSKA (reference sequence). The CDR3 protein is CSAGGAQPQHF. The CDR3 DNA sequence: TGCAGTGCTGGAGGGGCCCAGCCCCAGCATTTT.

The chain's CDR3 is CASTSEGVYEQYF. DNA of the CDR3: TGCGCCAGCACCTCCGAGGGGGTATACGAGCAGTACTTC. The chain joins TRBV5-1 to TRBJ2-7; a possible D gene is TRBD1 (6 bases). In germline, CDR1 is SGHRS, CDR2 YFSETQ. The CDR3 loop spans 13 amino acids. The ends were cut back, 6 bases at V and 4 bases at J, with 14 bases in the middle.

The DNA for the CDR3 is TGTGCTAGTTCAACAGGGCCGGGAGGCTACGAGCAGTACTTC. Its protein is CASSTGPGGYEQYF. The chain recombines TRBV12-5 with TRBJ2-7, with D possibly TRBD2 on 7 matching bases. Trimming cost V 8 bases and J 3 bases, with 17 bases left between them. Per germline, CDR1 LGHNT and CDR2 FRNRAP. The CDR3 is 14 residues long.

V usage is TRBV27 and J usage is TRBJ1-2; 9 positions match TRBD1. There are 13 residues in the CDR3. The V gene's germline CDR1 is MNHEY and CDR2 SMNVEV (reference sequence). V dropped 4 bases and J dropped 6; count of bases not matched to a gene: 3. CDR3 sequence (DNA): TGTGCCAGCAGTTGGACAGGGGCCGATGGCTACACCTTC. Protein product: CASSWTGADGYTF.

The chain couples TRBV7-6 to TRBJ2-3; 8 bases fit TRBD1. J was trimmed by 2 bases and V by 5 bases; bases with no gene match: 3. Germline V lookup: CDR1 SGHVS, CDR2 FNYEAQ. The CDR3 runs 14 residues. DNA of the CDR3: TGTGCCAGCAGCCTGACAGGGGACACAGATACGCAGTATTTT. It encodes CASSLTGDTDTQYF. Complete variable domain (other parts from reference TRBV7-6 and TRBJ2-3): GAGVSQSPRYKVTKRGQDVALRCDPISGHVSLYWYRQALGQGPEFLTYFNYEAQQDKSGLPNDRFSAERPEGSISTLTIQRTEQRDSAMYRCASSLTGDTDTQYFGPGTRLTVL.

The chain combines TRBV10-1 with TRBJ2-1; 10 bases are a match to TRBD2. After removal of 2 bases from V and 6 bases from J, the junction contained 10 bases not matched to a gene. This CDR3 has 17 residues. Germline V gene data show CDR1 as WNHNN and CDR2 as SYGVQD (reference sequence). This CDR3 reads CASSEEGEREGVNEQFF. The DNA for the CDR3 is TGCGCCAGCAGTGAGGAGGGGGAGCGGGAGGGGGTCAATGAGCAGTTCTTC.

This sequence joins TRBV4-1 and TRBJ1-2; D might be TRBD1 (5 bases). The CDR3 has 14 amino acids. Germline CDR1 reads MGHRA; CDR2 reads YSYEKL. V was pared by 4 bases and J by 13 bases, with 22 bases between. The CDR3 sequence: CASSRSDTPLVFTF. CDR3 nucleotide sequence: TGCGCCAGCAGCCGATCGGACACCCCCTTGGTTTTCACCTTC.

This clone showed up just once. The chain employs TRBV2 and TRBJ1-4; D possibly corresponds to TRBD1 (5 bases). CDR3 length equals 15 residues. Trimming shortened V by 2 bases and J by 4 bases, and 11 bases separated the two germline ends. Germline-derived CDR1 and CDR2 are SNHLY and FYNNEI. Here the CDR3 DNA reads TGTGCCAGCAGTGAACTTTGGGGGGATAATGAAAAACTGTTTTTT. It translates to CASSELWGDNEKLFF.

This chain uses TRBV9 with TRBJ2-7; D might be TRBD1 or TRBD2, each matching 5 bases. V gave up 0 bases and J gave up 2 bases, with 12 bases separating them. The CDR3 consists of 15 residues. Germline V CDR1 and CDR2: SGDLS, YYNGEE. CDR3 in DNA: TGTGCCAGCAGCGTAGGAGGGGCCCCCGCCTACGAGCAGTACTTC. Translation gives CASSVGGAPAYEQYF.

The V and J genes are TRBV7-2 and TRBJ2-5; D may be TRBD2 (6 bases). The germline V gene has CDR1 SGHTA and CDR2 FQGNSA. Between the trimmed V and J ends, which lost 5 bases and 5 bases, there was a span of 15 bases. The CDR3 contains 14 residues. Here the CDR3 reads CASSQMEGVETQYF. The CDR3 DNA follows: TGTGCCAGCAGCCAAATGGAGGGTGTCGAGACCCAGTACTTC.

The chain recombines TRBV19 with TRBJ2-2; TRBD2 agrees at 7 bases. CDR1 is LNHDA and CDR2 is SQIVND in the germline V gene (reference sequence). The CDR3 has 17 residues. Trimming removed 0 bases from V and 5 bases from J; junction bases left unmatched: 9. The CDR3: CASSIEGLAVGTGELFF. In nucleotides, the CDR3 is TGTGCCAGTAGTATAGAGGGTCTAGCGGTTGGTACCGGGGAGCTGTTTTTT.